A single sample gave rise to the 32 T cell receptor beta chains below, sequenced in a study of shared clonotypes between healthy human individuals. The table came from immunoSEQ multiplex PCR; TCRdb's copy has only in-frame clones and leaves some out. This sample carries around 500,000 clones, about 84% of them seen once, and the ten largest clones take roughly 13%. Specimen: PBMCs. The receptors were sampled from a woman between 35 and 50 years old in good health. Some clones in this sample may be carry-over from other donors' samples.

The chain has TRBV28 and TRBJ1-2; 12 positions match TRBD1. Germline values: CDR1 MDHEN, CDR2 SYDVKM. The CDR3 is 17 residues long. With 4 bases clipped from V and 5 bases from J, the junction kept 11 bases outside the gene matches. The CDR3 nucleotides read TGTGCCAGCAGTTCGGCGGGACAGGGGGCCCCGGGGTATGGCTACACCTTC. Protein: CASSSAGQGAPGYGYTF.

Many counts were recorded for this clone. The V gene is TRBV15, the J gene TRBJ2-7, with D perhaps TRBD1 (5 bases). CDR3 length: 15 amino acids. CDR1 is LNHNV and CDR2 is YYDKDF in the germline V gene (reference sequence). The ends were cut back, 0 bases at V and 7 bases at J, with 16 bases in the middle. CDR3 amino acids: CATSREGRVSGEQYF. The DNA for the CDR3 is TGTGCCACCAGCAGAGAGGGCAGGGTTTCGGGTGAGCAGTACTTC. Looking up the rest from reference TRBV15 and TRBJ2-7 gives the full variable domain: DAMVIQNPRYQVTQFGKPVTLSCSQTLNHNVMYWYQQKSSQAPKLLFHYYDKDFNNEADTPDNFQSRRPNTSFCFLDIRSPGLGDTAMYLCATSREGRVSGEQYFGPGTRLTVT.

This rearrangement joins TRBV7-9 to TRBJ1-2; weak D call: TRBD1 (5 bases). Germline loops: CDR1 SEHNR, CDR2 FQNEAQ (reference sequence). The CDR3 totals 14 residues. Trimming took off 6 bases at V and 6 bases at J, with 17 bases between the two ends. The CDR3 DNA sequence: TGTGCCAGCAGTAATCGGGACCTCCGGGATGGCTACACCTTC. This gives the protein CASSNRDLRDGYTF.

This clone was seen more than once but under ten times. A much larger clone sits a single nucleotide away, making a read error possible. The CDR3, as DNA: TGTGCCACCCGAGGCATAGAAACAGATACGCAGTATTTT. Translating it yields CATRGIETDTQYF. The V call is TRBV28, the J call TRBJ2-3; D unclear. Germline V CDR1 and CDR2: MDHEN, SYDVKM. The V end lost 10 bases, the J end lost 3 bases, and 14 bases lay between the germline ends. There are 13 residues in the CDR3.

This clone was counted many times. Other DNA sequences in this specimen translate into the identical CDR3. The gene calls are TRBV28 and TRBJ1-1; D is unresolved. This CDR3 region has 13 residues. V lost 1 base to trimming and J lost 2 bases, with 5 bases between them. The germline gives CDR1 MDHEN, CDR2 SYDVKM. The CDR3 sequence is CASSLLRNTEAFF. CDR3 in DNA: TGTGCCAGCAGTTTATTAAGAAACACTGAAGCTTTCTTT.

This clone was recorded many times. The chain joins TRBV19 to TRBJ1-5; TRBD1 matches at 12 bases. The junction had 1 base not matched to a gene; V was cut back by 1 base and J by 3 bases. The CDR3 extends over 16 amino acids. The V gene's germline CDR1 is LNHDA and CDR2 SQIVND (reference sequence). CDR3 in DNA: TGTGCCAGTAGTATAGGGGACAGGGGGCTCAATCAGCCCCAGCATTTT. This gives the protein CASSIGDRGLNQPQHF.

The V call is TRBV25-1, the J call TRBJ1-1, with TRBD1 as a possible D gene (6 bases). The germline V and J ends were trimmed by 4 bases and 3 bases, with 18 bases remaining between them. The CDR3 is 16 amino acids. CDR1 is MGHDK and CDR2 is SYGVNS in the germline V gene. The CDR3 DNA follows: TGTGCCAGCAGTGGTGGGAGGGGGGATGGGCACACTGAAGCTTTCTTT. Translated, it gives CASSGGRGDGHTEAFF.

The rearrangement links TRBV30 to TRBJ1-6; perhaps TRBD1 as D (5 bases). Germline V lookup: CDR1 GTSNPN, CDR2 SVGIG (reference sequence). The CDR3 contains 13 residues. Trimming pared 7 bases from V and 9 bases from J, leaving 16 bases between. CDR3 bases: TGTGCCTACCGACCGTCGGGGGGTTCACCCCTCCACTTT. This encodes CAYRPSGGSPLHF.

This clone was observed a handful of times. In the same sample, other DNA sequences code for this CDR3. This chain uses TRBV7-2 with TRBJ2-5; either TRBD1 or TRBD2 may supply D (5 bases each). Trimming took 1 base from V and 5 from J, leaving 11 bases between them. CDR3 length: 14 amino acids. From germline, CDR1 is SGHTA and CDR2 FQGNSA. CDR3 nucleotides: TGTGCCAGCAGCTTAGACCGGGGACGGGAGACCCAGTACTTC. Translated: CASSLDRGRETQYF.

The chain uses TRBV28 and TRBJ1-2; 7 bases fit TRBD1. Germline lookup yields CDR1 MDHEN and CDR2 SYDVKM. The CDR3 contains 13 residues. J lost 5 bases, V lost 6 bases, and 6 bases had no gene match. This CDR3 is CASRTGQQYGYTF. The CDR3 nucleotides are TGTGCCAGCAGAACGGGACAGCAGTATGGCTACACCTTC.

The chain employs TRBV5-1 and TRBJ2-7; no reliable D call. V was pared by 1 base and J by 12 bases, with 20 bases between. Looked up from germline, CDR1 is SGHRS and CDR2 is YFSETQ. The CDR3 has 14 amino acids. The CDR3 protein is CASSLSTQEPTVYF. In DNA, the CDR3 is TGCGCCAGCAGCTTGTCCACCCAAGAACCGACGGTGTACTTC.

The chain carries TRBV30 and TRBJ2-1; 7 positions agree with TRBD2. The germline gives CDR1 GTSNPN, CDR2 SVGIG (reference sequence). V shed 3 bases and J 4 bases; nucleotides not matched to a gene: 6. The CDR3 runs to 14 residues. The CDR3 loop is CAWRGTTTYNEQFF. The CDR3 DNA sequence: TGTGCCTGGAGAGGGACTACTACGTACAATGAGCAGTTCTTC.

The genes are TRBV28 and TRBJ2-5, with unresolved D. V shed 5 bases and J shed 5 bases, with 30 bases lying between them. The length of the CDR3 is 19 residues. Germline values: CDR1 MDHEN, CDR2 SYDVKM. CDR3 in amino acids: CASSAGGTTLWMHWETQYF. In DNA, the CDR3 is TGTGCCAGCAGTGCAGGTGGTACTACGTTATGGATGCATTGGGAGACCCAGTACTTC.

The chain is built from TRBV4-1 and TRBJ1-2, with a possible D match to TRBD1 (5 bases). The germline gives CDR1 MGHRA, CDR2 YSYEKL. CDR3 length: 16 amino acids. V was shortened by 0 bases and J by 8 bases, with 19 bases between the two germline ends. Written as DNA, the CDR3 is TGCGCCAGCAGCCAAGAGGGGAGCAGGGCCCCGGGAGGCTACACCTTC. Its translation is CASSQEGSRAPGGYTF.

The chain links TRBV28 to TRBJ2-3, with no clear D. V lost 7 bases, J lost 3 bases, and 11 bases lay in between. The CDR3 is 13 amino acids. Germline V gene sequence: CDR1 MDHEN, CDR2 SYDVKM. The CDR3 DNA reads as TGTGCCAGCACCCCCAGTGGGACAGATACGCAGTATTTT. It is translated as CASTPSGTDTQYF.

This rearrangement joins TRBV5-1 to TRBJ2-7, with D tentatively TRBD1 (6 bases). Germline values: CDR1 SGHRS, CDR2 YFSETQ. The length of the CDR3 is 15 residues. Trimming took off 4 bases at V and 3 bases at J, with 17 bases between the two ends. The DNA for the CDR3 is TGCGCCAGCAGCACCCGGACAGAACCGAACTACGAGCAGTACTTC. It is translated as CASSTRTEPNYEQYF.

The rearrangement joins TRBV14 to TRBJ2-2, with D perhaps TRBD1 or TRBD2 (6 bases each). The CDR3 extends over 16 amino acids. The germline CDR1 and CDR2 sequences are SGHDN and FVKESK. The V end lost 2 bases, the J end lost 1 base, and 11 bases lay between the germline ends. The CDR3, as DNA: TGTGCCAGCAGCCAACGGGGGACAATGAACACCGGGGAGCTGTTTTTT. It encodes CASSQRGTMNTGELFF.

Regarding this clone: A read error is likely here: a far larger clone is one base away. The chain has TRBV7-3 and TRBJ2-3; 7 bases map to TRBD2. Germline V gene data show CDR1 as SGHTA and CDR2 as FQGTGA. The CDR3 contains 15 residues. The junction had 6 bases not matched to a gene; V was cut back by 4 bases and J by 2 bases. The CDR3 DNA is TGTGCCAGCAGCTCGACAGCGGGATTCACAGATACGCAGTATTTT. Translation: CASSSTAGFTDTQYF.

The chain combines TRBV5-1 with TRBJ2-3; D uncertain. This CDR3 spans 15 amino acids. From germline, CDR1 is SGHRS and CDR2 YFSETQ. V lost 4 bases to trimming and J lost 0 bases, with 12 bases between them. The CDR3 region is CASSVLPTSTDTQYF. CDR3 sequence (DNA): TGCGCCAGCAGCGTGCTACCTACTAGCACAGATACGCAGTATTTT.

This clone came up once. The identical CDR3 is also encoded by other nucleotide sequences in the sample. The chain recombines TRBV18 with TRBJ2-1; D might be TRBD2 (5 bases). V was clipped by 3 bases and J by 4 bases, with 7 bases between them. There are 13 residues in the CDR3. CDR1 is KGHSH and CDR2 is LQKENI in the germline V gene. For the CDR3, the DNA is TGTGCCAGCTCACCGGGAGCTTACAATGAGCAGTTCTTC. Translated: CASSPGAYNEQFF. The full variable domain, with the rest looked up from reference TRBV18 and TRBJ2-1, is NAGVMQNPRHLVRRRGQEARLRCSPMKGHSHVYWYRQLPEEGLKFMVYLQKENIIDESGMPKERFSAEFPKEGPSILRIQQVVRGDSAAYFCASSPGAYNEQFFGPGTRLTVL.

The chain carries TRBV7-2 and TRBJ1-1; D might be TRBD1 (6 bases). Trimming took off 6 bases at V and 4 bases at J, with 12 bases between the two ends. CDR1 and CDR2 (germline): SGHTA, FQGNSA. This CDR3 contains 13 residues. This CDR3 reads CASRQTGGTEAFF. CDR3 nucleotide sequence: TGTGCCAGCAGACAGACAGGCGGCACTGAAGCTTTCTTT.

The gene calls are TRBV7-9 and TRBJ1-1; D gene uncertain. V dropped 5 bases and J dropped 3 bases, with 7 bases sitting between them. CDR3 length: 12 residues. Germline values: CDR1 SEHNR, CDR2 FQNEAQ (reference sequence). CDR3 protein: CASSLPDTEAFF. The CDR3 nucleotides read TGTGCCAGCAGCCTCCCAGACACTGAAGCTTTCTTT.

V is TRBV4-2 and J is TRBJ2-1, with TRBD2 identical over 8 bases. Germline V gene sequence: CDR1 LGHNA, CDR2 YNFKEQ. With 4 bases clipped from V and 2 bases from J, the junction kept 1 base outside the gene matches. This CDR3 spans 14 amino acids. The CDR3 DNA is TGTGCCAGCAGCCCCGGGAGGGCCTACAATGAGCAGTTCTTC. Translated, it gives CASSPGRAYNEQFF.

Regarding this clone: A far larger clone is a single base away, which makes a read error likely. Other DNA sequences in the same sample also yield this CDR3. The J gene is TRBJ2-7, the V gene TRBV2; D gene uncertain. Germline loops: CDR1 SNHLY, CDR2 FYNNEI. The CDR3 length is 14 residues. Here the CDR3 DNA reads TGCGCCAGCATGCTGGAGCCTCGGGTCTACGAGCAGTACTTC. Residues: CASMLEPRVYEQYF.

The V call is TRBV7-9, the J call TRBJ2-3, with 11 positions matching TRBD2. The germline V gene encodes CDR1 SEHNR and CDR2 FQNEAQ (reference sequence). The CDR3 is 16 amino acids. V lost 2 bases, J lost 2 bases, and 3 bases stayed unmatched. The CDR3 bases are TGTGCCAGCAGCTTACTAGCGGGAGGCTCCACAGATACGCAGTATTTT. As protein: CASSLLAGGSTDTQYF. The full variable domain, in which reference TRBV7-9 and TRBJ2-3 provide the parts outside the CDR3, is DTGVSQNPRHKITKRGQNVTFRCDPISEHNRLYWYRQTLGQGPEFLTYFQNEAQLEKSRLLSDRFSAERPKGSFSTLEIQRTEQGDSAMYLCASSLLAGGSTDTQYFGPGTRLTVL.

The chain uses TRBV5-1 and TRBJ2-3, with 10 bases identical to TRBD2. From germline, CDR1 is SGHRS and CDR2 YFSETQ. The CDR3 spans 18 residues. Losses at the gene ends were 3 bases for V and 0 bases for J; bases not matched to a gene: 10. CDR3 sequence reads: CASSSIKRGGPSTDTQYF. In DNA form, the CDR3 reads TGCGCCAGCAGCTCCATAAAGCGGGGGGGGCCGAGCACAGATACGCAGTATTTT. The variable domain in full, completed from reference TRBV5-1 and TRBJ2-3, reads KAGVTQTPRYLIKTRGQQVTLSCSPISGHRSVSWYQQTPGQGLQFLFEYFSETQRNKGNFPGRFSGRQFSNSRSEMNVSTLELGDSALYLCASSSIKRGGPSTDTQYFGPGTRLTVL.

This clone occurred many times. Different DNA sequences within this sample yield the same CDR3. The rearrangement joins TRBV11-2 to TRBJ2-5, with D hard to call. The CDR3 has 14 residues. Trimming took 6 bases from V and 0 from J, leaving 11 bases between them. Germline CDR1 is SGHAT and CDR2 is FQNNGV. The CDR3 nucleotides are TGTGCCAGCAGTTCTGTACCCCACCAAGAGACCCAGTACTTC. Its protein is CASSSVPHQETQYF.

The V and J genes are TRBV30 and TRBJ1-4, with D perhaps matching TRBD1 (5 bases). V was trimmed by 1 base and J by 7 bases, leaving 16 bases between them. Germline V lookup: CDR1 GTSNPN, CDR2 SVGIG (reference sequence). The CDR3 has 15 amino acids. CDR3 sequence: CAWSAGHRVVEKLFF. In nucleotides, the CDR3 is TGTGCCTGGAGTGCCGGACACCGGGTGGTTGAAAAACTGTTTTTT.

CDR3 region: CASSSSGTGGRGTIYF. The DNA for the CDR3 is TGTGCCAGCTCATCCTCCGGGACAGGGGGCCGGGGCACCATATATTTT. The rearrangement uses TRBV18 and TRBJ1-3, with TRBD1 matching over 12 bases. The V gene end was trimmed by 5 bases and the J gene end by 9 bases; junction bases not matched to a gene: 11. The CDR3 consists of 16 residues. The germline V gene has CDR1 KGHSH and CDR2 LQKENI.

The chain is built from TRBV2 and TRBJ2-1, with 14 nucleotides matching TRBD2. This CDR3 spans 14 amino acids. Trimming removed 9 bases from V and 12 bases from J; junction bases left unmatched: 10. The germline V gene encodes CDR1 SNHLY and CDR2 FYNNEI. The CDR3 sequence: CARESGLAGDWQFF. The DNA of the CDR3 is TGTGCCAGAGAATCGGGACTAGCGGGAGATTGGCAGTTCTTC.

With regard to this clone: A far larger clone is one base from this, pointing to a likely read error. Other DNA variants within this sample encode the same CDR3. V and J are TRBV2 and TRBJ2-5; D is perhaps TRBD1 or TRBD2 (6 bases each). The CDR3 runs 11 residues. CDR1 is SNHLY and CDR2 is FYNNEI in the germline V gene. The DNA of the CDR3 is TGTGCATCCTCAGGGGCTCGGGAGCAGTACTTC. Its protein is CASSGAREQYF.

This clone showed up just a few times. The chain links TRBV7-3 to TRBJ2-1, with D maybe TRBD2 (5 bases). Trimming removed 0 bases at V and 2 bases at J, with 11 bases between. In germline, CDR1 is SGHTA, CDR2 FQGTGA. This CDR3 is 16 amino acids long. The CDR3 protein is CASSLTSPGTYNEQFF. CDR3 coding DNA: TGTGCCAGCAGCTTAACGTCTCCGGGAACCTACAATGAGCAGTTCTTC.